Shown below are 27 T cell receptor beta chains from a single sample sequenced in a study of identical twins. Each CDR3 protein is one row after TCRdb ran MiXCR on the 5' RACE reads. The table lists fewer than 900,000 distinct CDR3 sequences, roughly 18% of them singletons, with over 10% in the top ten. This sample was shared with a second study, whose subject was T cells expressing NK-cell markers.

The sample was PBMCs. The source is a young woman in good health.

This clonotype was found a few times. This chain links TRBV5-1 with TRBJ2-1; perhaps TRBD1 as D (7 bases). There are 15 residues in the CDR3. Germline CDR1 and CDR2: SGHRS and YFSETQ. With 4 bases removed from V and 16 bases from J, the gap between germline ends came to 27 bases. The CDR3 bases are TGCGCCAGCAGCCTAGACAGGGTTGCGGGACGGGGTGGATTCTTC. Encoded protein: CASSLDRVAGRGGFF.

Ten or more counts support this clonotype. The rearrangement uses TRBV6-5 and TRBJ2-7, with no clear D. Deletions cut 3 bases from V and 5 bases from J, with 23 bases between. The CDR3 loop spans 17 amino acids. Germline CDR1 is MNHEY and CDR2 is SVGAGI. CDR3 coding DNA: TGTGCCAGCAGTTATACTTCTTCCTACCCCCAGGACCACGAGCAGTACTTC. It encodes CASSYTSSYPQDHEQYF.

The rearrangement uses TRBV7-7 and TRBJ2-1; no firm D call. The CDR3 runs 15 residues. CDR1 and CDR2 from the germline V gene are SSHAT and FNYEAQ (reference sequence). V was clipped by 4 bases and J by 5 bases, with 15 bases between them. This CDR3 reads CASSSTLLGNNEQFF. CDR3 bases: TGTGCCAGCAGCTCGACCCTACTGGGAAACAATGAGCAGTTCTTC.

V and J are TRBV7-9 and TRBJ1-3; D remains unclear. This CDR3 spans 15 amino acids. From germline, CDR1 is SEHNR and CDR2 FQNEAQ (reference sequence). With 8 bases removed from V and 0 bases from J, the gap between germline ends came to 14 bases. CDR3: CASERQRSSGNTIYF. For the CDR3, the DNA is TGTGCCAGCGAGAGGCAGCGAAGCTCTGGAAACACCATATATTTT.

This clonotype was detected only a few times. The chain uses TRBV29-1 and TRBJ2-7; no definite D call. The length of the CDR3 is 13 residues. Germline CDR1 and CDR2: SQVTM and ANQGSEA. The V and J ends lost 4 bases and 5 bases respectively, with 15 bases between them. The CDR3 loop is CSVVPGRVNEQYF. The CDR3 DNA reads TGCAGCGTTGTGCCGGGCCGGGTCAACGAGCAGTACTTC.

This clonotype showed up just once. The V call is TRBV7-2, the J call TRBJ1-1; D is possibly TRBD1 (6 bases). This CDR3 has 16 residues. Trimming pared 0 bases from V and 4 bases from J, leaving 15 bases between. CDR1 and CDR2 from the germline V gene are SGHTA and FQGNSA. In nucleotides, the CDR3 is TGTGCCAGCAGCTTAGCTGGGCAGGGCAGGGGCACTGAAGCTTTCTTT. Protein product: CASSLAGQGRGTEAFF.

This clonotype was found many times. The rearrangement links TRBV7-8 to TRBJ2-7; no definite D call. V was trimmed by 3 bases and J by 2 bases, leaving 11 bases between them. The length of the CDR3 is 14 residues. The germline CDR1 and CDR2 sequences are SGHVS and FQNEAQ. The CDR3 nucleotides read TGTGCCAGCAGCTTGTATGGTGGGACCTACGAGCAGTACTTC. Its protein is CASSLYGGTYEQYF. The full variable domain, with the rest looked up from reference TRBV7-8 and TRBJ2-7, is GAGVSQSPRYKVAKRGQDVALRCDPISGHVSLFWYQQALGQGPEFLTYFQNEAQLDKSGLPSDRFFAERPEGSVSTLKIQRTQQEDSAVYLCASSLYGGTYEQYFGPGTRLTVT.

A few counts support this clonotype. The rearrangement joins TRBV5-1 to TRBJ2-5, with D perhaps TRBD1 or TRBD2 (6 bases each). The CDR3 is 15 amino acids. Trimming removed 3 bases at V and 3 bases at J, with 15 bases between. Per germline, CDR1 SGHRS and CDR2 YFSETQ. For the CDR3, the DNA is TGCGCCAGCAGCTCTGCCTGGGGGGCAGAAGAGACCCAGTACTTC. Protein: CASSSAWGAEETQYF.

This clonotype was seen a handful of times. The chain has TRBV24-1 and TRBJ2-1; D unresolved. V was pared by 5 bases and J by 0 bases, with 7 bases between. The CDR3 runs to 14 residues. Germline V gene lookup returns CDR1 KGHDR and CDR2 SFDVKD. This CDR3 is CATSGESSYNEQFF. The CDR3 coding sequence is TGTGCCACCAGTGGAGAGAGCTCCTACAATGAGCAGTTCTTC.

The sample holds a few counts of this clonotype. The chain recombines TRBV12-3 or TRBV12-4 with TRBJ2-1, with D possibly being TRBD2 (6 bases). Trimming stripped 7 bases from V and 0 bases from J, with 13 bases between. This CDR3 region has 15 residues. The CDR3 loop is CASTWRVSSYNEQFF. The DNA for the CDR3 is TGTGCCAGCACCTGGAGGGTTAGCTCCTACAATGAGCAGTTCTTC.

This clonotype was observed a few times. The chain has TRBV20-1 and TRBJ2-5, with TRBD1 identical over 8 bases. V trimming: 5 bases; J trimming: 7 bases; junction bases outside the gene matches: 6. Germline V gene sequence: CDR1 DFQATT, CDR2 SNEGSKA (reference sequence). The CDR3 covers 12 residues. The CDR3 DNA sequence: TGCAGTGCTGGGACAGGCTTTGGGACCCAGTACTTC. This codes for CSAGTGFGTQYF.

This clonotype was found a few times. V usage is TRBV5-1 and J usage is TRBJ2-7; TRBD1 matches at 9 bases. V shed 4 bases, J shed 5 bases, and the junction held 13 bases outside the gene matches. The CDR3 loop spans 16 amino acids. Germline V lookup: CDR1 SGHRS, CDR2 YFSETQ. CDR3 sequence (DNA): TGCGCCAGCAGCAACCACCCGGGACAGGGATTTAACGAGCAGTACTTC. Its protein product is CASSNHPGQGFNEQYF. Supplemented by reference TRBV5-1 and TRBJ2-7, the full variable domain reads KAGVTQTPRYLIKTRGQQVTLSCSPISGHRSVSWYQQTPGQGLQFLFEYFSETQRNKGNFPGRFSGRQFSNSRSEMNVSTLELGDSALYLCASSNHPGQGFNEQYFGPGTRLTVT.

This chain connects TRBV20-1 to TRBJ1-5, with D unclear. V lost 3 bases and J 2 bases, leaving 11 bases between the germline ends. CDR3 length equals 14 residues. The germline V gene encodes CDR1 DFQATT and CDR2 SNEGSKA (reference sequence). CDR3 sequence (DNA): TGCAGTGCTAGTTTCGCGGGAGGCAATCAGCCCCAGCATTTT. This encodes CSASFAGGNQPQHF.

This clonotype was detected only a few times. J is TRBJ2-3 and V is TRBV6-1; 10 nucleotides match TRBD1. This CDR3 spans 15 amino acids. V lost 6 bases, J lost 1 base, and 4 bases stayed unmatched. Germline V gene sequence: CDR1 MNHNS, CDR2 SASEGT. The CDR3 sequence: CASSIGTGGTDTQYF. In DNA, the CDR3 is TGTGCCAGCAGCATTGGGACAGGGGGCACAGATACGCAGTATTTT.

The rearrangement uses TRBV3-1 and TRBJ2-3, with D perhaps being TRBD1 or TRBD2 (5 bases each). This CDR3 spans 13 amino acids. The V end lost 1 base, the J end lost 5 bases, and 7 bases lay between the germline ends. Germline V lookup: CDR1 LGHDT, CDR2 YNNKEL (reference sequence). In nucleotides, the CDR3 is TGTGCCAGCAGCCAAGTGGGGGAAGATACGCAGTATTTT. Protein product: CASSQVGEDTQYF.

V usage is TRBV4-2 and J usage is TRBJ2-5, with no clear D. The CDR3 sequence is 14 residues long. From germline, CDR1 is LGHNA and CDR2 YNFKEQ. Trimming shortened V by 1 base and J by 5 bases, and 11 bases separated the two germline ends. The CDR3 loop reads CASSQGLYGETQYF. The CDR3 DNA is TGTGCCAGCAGCCAAGGTCTCTACGGGGAGACCCAGTACTTC.

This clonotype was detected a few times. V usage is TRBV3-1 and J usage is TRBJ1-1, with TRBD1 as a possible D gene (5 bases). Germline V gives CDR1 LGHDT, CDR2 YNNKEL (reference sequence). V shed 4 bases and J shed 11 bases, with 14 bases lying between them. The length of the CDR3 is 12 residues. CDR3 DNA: TGTGCCAGCAGCCTAGGGGAGCAGTCGGCTTTCTTT. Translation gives CASSLGEQSAFF. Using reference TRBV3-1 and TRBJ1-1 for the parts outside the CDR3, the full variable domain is DTAVSQTPKYLVTQMGNDKSIKCEQNLGHDTMYWYKQDSKKFLKIMFSYNNKELIINETVPNRFSPKSPDKAHLNLHINSLELGDSAVYFCASSLGEQSAFFGQGTRLTVV.

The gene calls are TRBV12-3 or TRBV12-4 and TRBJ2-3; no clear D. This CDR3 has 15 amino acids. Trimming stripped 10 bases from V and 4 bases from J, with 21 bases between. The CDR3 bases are TGTGCCATCCGACCCCCTAGGTTTAGCCCAGATACGCAGTATTTT. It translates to CAIRPPRFSPDTQYF.

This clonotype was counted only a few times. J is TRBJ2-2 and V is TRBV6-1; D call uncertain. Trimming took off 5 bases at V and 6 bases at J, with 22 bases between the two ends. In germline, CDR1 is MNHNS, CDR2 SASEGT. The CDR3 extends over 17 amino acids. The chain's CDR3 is CASSRRYLADHAGELFF. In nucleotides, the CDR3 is TGTGCCAGCAGTCGCCGATATTTGGCGGACCACGCCGGGGAGCTGTTTTTT.

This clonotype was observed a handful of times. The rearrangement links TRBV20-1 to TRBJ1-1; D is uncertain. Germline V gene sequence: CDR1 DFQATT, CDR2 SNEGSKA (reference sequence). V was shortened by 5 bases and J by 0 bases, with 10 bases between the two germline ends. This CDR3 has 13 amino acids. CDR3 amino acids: CSAFYHMNTEAFF. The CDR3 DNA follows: TGCAGTGCTTTTTATCACATGAACACTGAAGCTTTCTTT.

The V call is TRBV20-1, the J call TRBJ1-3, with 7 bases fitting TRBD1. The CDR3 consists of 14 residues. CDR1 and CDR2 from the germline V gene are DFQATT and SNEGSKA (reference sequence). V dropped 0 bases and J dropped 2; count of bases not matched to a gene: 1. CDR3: CSARETGAGNTIYF. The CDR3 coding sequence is TGCAGTGCTAGAGAAACAGGGGCTGGAAACACCATATATTTT.

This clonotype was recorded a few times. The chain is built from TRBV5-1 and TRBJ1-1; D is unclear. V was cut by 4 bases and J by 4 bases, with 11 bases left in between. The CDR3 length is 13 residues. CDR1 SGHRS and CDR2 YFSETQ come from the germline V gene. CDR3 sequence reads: CASSPTVTTEAFF. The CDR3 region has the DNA TGCGCCAGCAGCCCCACGGTAACCACTGAAGCTTTCTTT.

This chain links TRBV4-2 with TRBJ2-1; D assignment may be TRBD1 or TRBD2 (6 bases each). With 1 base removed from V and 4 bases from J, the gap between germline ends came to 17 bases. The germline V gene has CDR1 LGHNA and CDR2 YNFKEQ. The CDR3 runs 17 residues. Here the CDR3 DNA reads TGTGCCAGCAGCCAAGTCGTCAAGGGGGGTCTATACAATGAGCAGTTCTTC. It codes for CASSQVVKGGLYNEQFF.

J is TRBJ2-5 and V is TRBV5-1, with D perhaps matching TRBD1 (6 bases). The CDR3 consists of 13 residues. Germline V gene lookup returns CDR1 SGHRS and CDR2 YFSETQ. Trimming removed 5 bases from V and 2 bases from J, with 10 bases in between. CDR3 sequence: CASSGTQQETQYF. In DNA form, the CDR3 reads TGCGCCAGCAGTGGGACACAGCAAGAGACCCAGTACTTC.

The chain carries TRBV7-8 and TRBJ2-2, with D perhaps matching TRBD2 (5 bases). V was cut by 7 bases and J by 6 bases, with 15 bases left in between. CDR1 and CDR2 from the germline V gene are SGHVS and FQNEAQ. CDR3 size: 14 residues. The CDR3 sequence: CASTPDLAPGELFF. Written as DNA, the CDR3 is TGTGCCAGCACCCCGGACTTAGCCCCCGGGGAGCTGTTTTTT.

DNA of the CDR3: TGCGCCAGCAGCTCAGGCAGGAGAAATTCACCCCTCCACTTT. Encoded protein: CASSSGRRNSPLHF. The V call is TRBV5-1, the J call TRBJ1-6, with D uncertain. Germline loops: CDR1 SGHRS, CDR2 YFSETQ. The CDR3 has 14 residues. Between the trimmed V and J ends, which lost 3 bases and 7 bases, there was a span of 11 bases.

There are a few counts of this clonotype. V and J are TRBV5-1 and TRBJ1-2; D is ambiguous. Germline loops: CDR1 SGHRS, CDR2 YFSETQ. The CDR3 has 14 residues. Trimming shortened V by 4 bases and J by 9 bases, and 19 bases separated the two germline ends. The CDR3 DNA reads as TGCGCCAGCAGCCGCGATGCCCTTGGTCCTCGCTACACCTTC. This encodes CASSRDALGPRYTF.